The clone carrying this T cell receptor beta chain was counted between two and nine times. The sample is drawn from a study of identical twins. MiXCR, run by TCRdb on the 5' RACE reads, gives a single entry per CDR3 protein. The table includes around 220,000 distinct CDR3 sequences, over 13% detected once. The ends were cut back, 6 bases at V and 5 bases at J, with 20 bases in the middle. The CDR3 covers 16 residues. The germline V gene has CDR1 LGHNT and CDR2 FRNRAP. V gene TRBV12-5 combines with J gene TRBJ2-1; perhaps TRBD1 as D (6 bases). Sequenced: memory (CD45RO+) T cells sorted from blood. The sequence was collected from a woman aged 18-29 years in good health. This CDR3 is CASGTLKGQINNEQFF. CDR3 coding DNA: TGTGCTAGTGGCACGCTCAAAGGACAGATAAACAATGAGCAGTTCTTC.